Reported below is one T cell receptor (beta chain). This clonotype came up a few times. Its antigen is currently not known. Base qualities are not at hand, and no much larger clone is one base apart. This specimen comes from a study of early T cells in non-severe SARS-CoV-2 infection (dated by TCRdb to the early 2020s). Background for the entire study: Because TCR sequencing was done on bulk RNA from unsorted whole blood, the alpha and beta chains could not be paired. Study-level results and caveats: VDJdb matching was skewed toward anti-spike CD8 responses and likely underestimated virus-specific expansions, missing private and CD4 specificities.

Libraries were constructed by 5' RACE. Sequencing instrument: NextSeq 500. In the TCR library protocol, unique molecular identifiers were attached to individual cDNA molecules to correct for PCR bias and sequencing error. Both TCR alpha and beta chains were sequenced, and tight co-correlation was observed between alpha and beta sequence abundances in each sample. In the source study's methods: V gene, J gene and CDR3 annotation of TCR sequences was performed with Decombinator V4. TCRs were defined as expanded if a significant change between any two time points was detected under a Poisson model with p below 0.0001. TCR abundances were normalised to the total number of TCRs sequenced in each sample and reported as counts per million. MAIT TCRs were defined by TRAV1-2 paired with TRAJ12, TRAJ20 or TRAJ33, and iNKT TCRs by TRAV10 paired with TRAJ18. VDJdb, accessed 1 November 2021, was searched for CMV, EBV and SARS-CoV-2 annotated TCRs, excluding TCRs annotated for multiple antigens. TCRdb reanalyzed the raw reads on its own, using fastp at Q25 for trimming and MiXCR for clone calling, and kept in-frame beta chains. Every CDR3 protein is listed once, alongside the most common genes and DNA of its rows. Here the V and J calls rest on TCRdb's processing, not on the authors' analysis. The sample table lists tens of thousands of distinct CDR3 sequences, over 10% of them with a count of one. The top ten constitute about 4.3% of the sample.

Cut back by 6 bases and 1 base, the V and J ends lie 11 bases apart. Inclusive of the bounding cysteine and phenylalanine, the CDR3 is 14 residues long. Just CDR3 DNA is preserved here, 42 bases in frame from base 1. The study was a case-control design nested within a healthcare worker cohort in London, UK, with weekly nasopharyngeal swab PCR tests and blood sampling. Healthcare workers were enrolled in the week of the UK lockdown, from 23 to 31 March 2020, and were followed every week for up to roughly 16 weeks. The source is an adult who was a healthcare worker with PCR-confirmed SARS-CoV-2 infection or an uninfected control (not recorded which). Input material: whole blood. Recombination connected TRBV12-3 or TRBV12-4 to TRBJ2-3, with a weak D call of TRBD2 (6 bases match). The nucleotide sequence is given as TGTGCCAGCAGACGTAGCGGCCGCACAGATACGCAGTATTTT. This encodes CASRRSGRTDTQYF.